This TCR beta chain is from a study of Graves' ophthalmopathy and Graves' hyperthyroidism. Study in general: A follow-up of 18 months without ophthalmopathy meant that hyperthyroidism was stable.

General study findings and limits: Most expanded thyroid clonotypes above 0.001 frequency also appeared in blood.

Germline CDR1 is DFQATT and CDR2 is SNEGSKA (reference sequence). Trimming took off 1 base at V and 7 bases at J, with 10 bases between the two ends. The CDR3 has 13 amino acids. This clonotype was seen many times. Its antigen is unknown. Scientists amplified the TCR beta CDR3 regions from RNA transcripts. Investigators did first-round RT-PCR with HTBI primers, then second-round multiplex PCR. Each CDR3 protein gets one entry after TCRdb re-called the multiplex PCR reads with MiXCR. The profile shows 500,000 to 700,000 distinct CDR3 sequences, about 35% of them singletons. The chain recombines TRBV20-1 with TRBJ1-4; D is undetermined. The sequenced sample consisted of peripheral blood or thyroid tissue (not recorded which). The receptor comes from an adult man with Graves' hyperthyroidism. CDR3 loop: CSARGSLGEKLFF. In nucleotides, the CDR3 is TGCAGTGCTAGAGGGAGTCTGGGTGAAAAACTGTTTTTT.